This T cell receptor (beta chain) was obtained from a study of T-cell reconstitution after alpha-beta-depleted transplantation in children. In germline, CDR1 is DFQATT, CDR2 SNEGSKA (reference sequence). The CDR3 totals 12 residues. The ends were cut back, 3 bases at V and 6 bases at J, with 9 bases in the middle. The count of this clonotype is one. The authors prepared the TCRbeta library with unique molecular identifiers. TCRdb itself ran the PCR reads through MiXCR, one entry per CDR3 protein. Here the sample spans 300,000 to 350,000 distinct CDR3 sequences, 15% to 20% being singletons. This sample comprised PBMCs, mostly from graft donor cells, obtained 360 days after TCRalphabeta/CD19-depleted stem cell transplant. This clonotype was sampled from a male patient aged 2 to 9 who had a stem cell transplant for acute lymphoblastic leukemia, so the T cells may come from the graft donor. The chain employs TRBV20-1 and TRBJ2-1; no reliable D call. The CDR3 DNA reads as TGCAGTGCTAGTGGTGTGGCCAATGAGCAGTTCTTC. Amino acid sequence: CSASGVANEQFF.